This TCR beta chain came from a study of shared clonotypes between healthy human individuals. Study-level background: Aged between 18 and 49, the donors were a couple of women and three men.

About this clone itself: Its cognate antigen is unknown.

Germline V CDR1 and CDR2: LGHNA, YSLEER. Trimming shortened V by 1 base and J by 0 bases, and 13 bases separated the two germline ends. The length of the CDR3 is 17 residues. General observations from the study: Estimated richness values were generally larger in naive subsets than in memory subsets. Genetic and exposure-history diversity was limited by the small donor number.

Over several immunoSEQ plates, each subset's genomic DNA was distributed in even portions. Sequencing was performed with immunoSEQ multiplex PCR; in TCRdb, only in-frame clones are kept and a portion is missing. The data hold 650,000 to 800,000 clones, with about 92% observed a single time. Naive-designated CD8 cells lacked CD45RO, were positively enriched for CCR7, and omitted terminally differentiated effector memory CD45RA+ cells. The material sequenced was naive CD8+ T cells sorted from blood. The chain recombines TRBV4-3 with TRBJ2-1; perhaps TRBD2 as D (6 bases). The receptor comes from a man aged 30 to 39 in good health. CDR3 nucleotide sequence: TGCGCCAGCAGCCAAGCGGGACTCCTTTCCTCCTACAATGAGCAGTTCTTC. As protein: CASSQAGLLSSYNEQFF.